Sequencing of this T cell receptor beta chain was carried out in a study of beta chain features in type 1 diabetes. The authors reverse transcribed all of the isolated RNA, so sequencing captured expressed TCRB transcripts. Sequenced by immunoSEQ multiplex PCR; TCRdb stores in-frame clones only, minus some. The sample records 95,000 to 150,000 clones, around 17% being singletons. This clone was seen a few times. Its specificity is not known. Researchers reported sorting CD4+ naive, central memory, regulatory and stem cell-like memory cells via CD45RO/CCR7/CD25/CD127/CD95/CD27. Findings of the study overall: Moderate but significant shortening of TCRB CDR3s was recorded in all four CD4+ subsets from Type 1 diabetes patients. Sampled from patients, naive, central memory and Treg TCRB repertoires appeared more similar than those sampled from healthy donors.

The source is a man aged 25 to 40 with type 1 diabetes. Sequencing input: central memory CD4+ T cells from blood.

The chain's CDR3 is CASSALWDGSYNEQFF. CDR3 sequence (DNA): TGTGCCAGCAGCGCCTTGTGGGACGGCTCCTACAATGAGCAGTTCTTC. The J gene is TRBJ2-1, the V gene TRBV7-2; possibly TRBD1 or TRBD2 for D (5 bases each). The CDR3 is 16 residues long. Germline CDR1 SGHTA, CDR2 FQGNSA. Trimming stripped 5 bases from V and 0 bases from J, with 14 bases between.